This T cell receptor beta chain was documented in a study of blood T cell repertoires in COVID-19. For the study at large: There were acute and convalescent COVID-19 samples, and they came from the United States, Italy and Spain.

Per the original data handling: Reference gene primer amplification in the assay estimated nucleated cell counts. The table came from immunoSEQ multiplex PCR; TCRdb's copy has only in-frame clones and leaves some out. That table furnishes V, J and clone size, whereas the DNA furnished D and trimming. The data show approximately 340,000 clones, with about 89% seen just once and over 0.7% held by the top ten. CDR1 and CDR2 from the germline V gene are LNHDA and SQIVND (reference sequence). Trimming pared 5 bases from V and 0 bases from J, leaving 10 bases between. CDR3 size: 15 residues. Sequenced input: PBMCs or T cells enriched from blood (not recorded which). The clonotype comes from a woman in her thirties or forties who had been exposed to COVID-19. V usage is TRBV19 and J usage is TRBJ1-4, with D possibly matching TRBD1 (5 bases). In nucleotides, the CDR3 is TGTGCCAGTAGTCGACAGTACGCAACTAATGAAAAACTGTTTTTT. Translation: CASSRQYATNEKLFF.